The sequence of this T cell receptor (beta chain) was determined in a study of blood T cell repertoires in COVID-19. Study information: There were acute and convalescent COVID-19 samples, and they came from the United States, Italy and Spain.

Measured with immunoSEQ multiplex PCR; TCRdb has only the in-frame clones, and not every one. The table has about 180,000 clones, 83% seen once. Germline values: CDR1 LNHDA, CDR2 SQIVND (reference sequence). The CDR3 runs 13 residues. Trimming took off 9 bases at V and 3 bases at J, with 15 bases between the two ends. The TCR comes from a human donor in a cohort sampled during active COVID-19. The sample comprised peripheral blood. The V gene is TRBV19, the J gene TRBJ2-7; D possibly corresponds to TRBD2 (7 bases). The CDR3 loop is CASRTAGNYEQYF. The CDR3, as DNA: TGTGCCAGCAGGACAGCGGGAAACTACGAGCAGTACTTC.